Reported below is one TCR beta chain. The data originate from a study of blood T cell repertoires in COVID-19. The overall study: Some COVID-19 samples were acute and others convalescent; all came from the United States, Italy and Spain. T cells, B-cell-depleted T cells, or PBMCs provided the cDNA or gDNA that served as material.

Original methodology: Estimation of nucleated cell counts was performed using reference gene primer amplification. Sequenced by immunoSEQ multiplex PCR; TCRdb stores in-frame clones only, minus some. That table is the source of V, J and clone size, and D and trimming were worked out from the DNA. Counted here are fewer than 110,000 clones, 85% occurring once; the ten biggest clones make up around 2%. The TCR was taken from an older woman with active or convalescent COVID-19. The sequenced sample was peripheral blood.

CDR3: CASSPLRLAGASYEQYF. Here the CDR3 DNA reads TGTGCCAGCTCACCACTGCGATTGGCAGGGGCCTCCTACGAGCAGTACTTC. The gene calls are TRBV18 and TRBJ2-7; perhaps TRBD1 as D (6 bases). Germline values: CDR1 KGHSH, CDR2 LQKENI. The V gene lost 1 base and the J gene lost 0 bases, with 16 bases spanning the gap. CDR3 length: 17 amino acids.